These 32 T cell receptor beta chains were sequenced from one sample in a study of T cell repertoires in cytomegalovirus infection. Each CDR3 protein is one row after TCRdb ran MiXCR on the reads. This table holds some 900,000 distinct CDR3 sequences, 32% found once. What these receptors recognize is not known. Sample: cultured CD8+ T cells from PBMCs, taken from culture after CMV antigen stimulation. All receptors derive from a human donor in good health (CMV status not recorded). Some clones in this sample may be carry-over from other donors' samples.

In this sample, this clonotype turned up many times. The V call is TRBV7-8, the J call TRBJ2-3, with unresolved D. Germline V gene data show CDR1 as SGHVS and CDR2 as FQNEAQ. V lost 4 bases and J lost 0, with 11 bases in between. The CDR3 is made up of 15 amino acids. The CDR3 coding sequence is TGTGCCAGCAGCTCCCTTGGACCGAGCACAGATACGCAGTATTTT. Residues: CASSSLGPSTDTQYF.

The chain recombines TRBV6-6 with TRBJ1-1; D unclear. Germline V gene sequence: CDR1 MNHNY, CDR2 SVGAGI (reference sequence). This CDR3 is 13 amino acids long. V gave up 5 bases and J gave up 3 bases, with 10 bases separating them. The CDR3 sequence: CASSVTHYTEAFF. The CDR3 nucleotides are TGTGCCAGCAGTGTGACTCACTACACTGAAGCTTTCTTT.

The CDR3 loop reads CASRDRSYEQYV. The CDR3 nucleotides read TGTGCCAGCAGGGACAGATCCTACGAGCAGTACGTC. V and J are TRBV6-2 or TRBV6-3 and TRBJ2-7, with D perhaps TRBD1 (6 bases). The CDR3 has 12 amino acids. CDR1 and CDR2 (germline): MNHEY, SVGEGT. V was trimmed by 6 bases and J by 1 base, leaving 7 bases between them.

The chain has TRBV20-1 and TRBJ2-7; D might be TRBD1 or TRBD2, each matching 6 bases. V gave up 0 bases and J gave up 4 bases, with 16 bases separating them. The CDR3 has 15 residues. Germline V lookup: CDR1 DFQATT, CDR2 SNEGSKA (reference sequence). CDR3 DNA sequence: TGCAGTGCTAGAGACCTAGGGGGGCCGCTATACGAGCAGTACGTC. The encoded protein is CSARDLGGPLYEQYV.

The chain carries TRBV12-3 or TRBV12-4 and TRBJ1-3; no reliable D call. CDR3 length: 15 residues. V was shortened by 6 bases and J by 2 bases, with 14 bases between the two germline ends. The CDR3 loop reads CASSNPRLTGNTIYF. CDR3 in DNA: TGTGCCAGCAGCAACCCTAGACTGACTGGAAACACCATATATTTT.

This clonotype appeared a few times. The chain recombines TRBV20-1 with TRBJ1-3, with D possibly matching TRBD1 (6 bases). Trimming cost V 1 base and J 4 bases, with 11 bases left between them. The CDR3 extends over 14 amino acids. The germline CDR1 and CDR2 sequences are DFQATT and SNEGSKA (reference sequence). In DNA form, the CDR3 reads TGCAGTGCTAGAGCGGGGGGCTCGGGAAACACCATATATTTT. This encodes CSARAGGSGNTIYF.

Notes on this clonotype: A clone one base away is much larger, so this may be a read error. The CDR3 region is CASSYFPPGLANQEIQYF. CDR3 in DNA: TGTGCCAGCAGTTATTTTCCCCCGGGACTAGCTAACCAAGAGATCCAGTACTTC. The V and J genes are TRBV12-3 or TRBV12-4 and TRBJ2-5; TRBD2 matches at 9 bases. The CDR3 runs 18 residues.

This clonotype occurred a few times. The chain uses TRBV11-2 and TRBJ2-7, with D possibly being TRBD2 (6 bases). Per germline, CDR1 SGHAT and CDR2 FQNNGV. V lost 1 base to trimming and J lost 5 bases, with 15 bases between them. This CDR3 has 15 amino acids. The CDR3 bases are TGTGCCAGCAGCTTAGTAGTGCAGGGAGGAGACGAGCAGTACTTC. It codes for CASSLVVQGGDEQYF.

In this sample, this clonotype turned up a few times. The J gene is TRBJ1-1, the V gene TRBV27; TRBD1 might be the D (6 bases). The CDR3 spans 17 residues. V was cut by 1 base and J by 0 bases, with 15 bases left in between. Germline V gives CDR1 MNHEY, CDR2 SMNVEV (reference sequence). CDR3 sequence reads: CASSLFFNRAMNTEAFF. The CDR3 DNA reads as TGTGCCAGCAGTTTATTTTTTAACAGGGCGATGAACACTGAAGCTTTCTTT.

Comments on this clonotype: At one boundary the junction diverges from the germline segment, which might be a read error. The rearrangement joins TRBV6-5 to TRBJ2-1; 9 nucleotides agree with TRBD1. CDR1 is MNHEY and CDR2 is SVGAGI in the germline V gene. This CDR3 comprises 17 residues. CDR3 bases: TGTGTCAGCAGTTACACGGGACAGGGTTTATCCTACAATGAGCAGTTCTTC. It is translated as CVSSYTGQGLSYNEQFF.

The gene calls are TRBV27 and TRBJ1-2; no clear D. The CDR3 sequence is 13 residues long. V dropped 3 bases and J dropped 3 bases, with 8 bases sitting between them. Germline V gives CDR1 MNHEY, CDR2 SMNVEV (reference sequence). The CDR3 coding sequence is TGTGCCAGCAGTTTGTCGCAGGACTATGGCTACACCTTC. Amino acid sequence: CASSLSQDYGYTF.

Notes on this clonotype: A much larger clone differs by one base, so this may be a read error. The chain employs TRBV27 and TRBJ1-2; D perhaps matches TRBD1 (5 bases). This CDR3 spans 18 amino acids. The germline CDR1 and CDR2 sequences are MNHEY and SMNVEV (reference sequence). CDR3 sequence reads: CASSPKGSDRQTNYVYTF. The DNA for the CDR3 is TGTGCCAGCAGTCCGAAAGGATCCGACAGACAGACTAACTATGTCTACACCTTC.

The gene calls are TRBV27 and TRBJ1-2; 8 bases are a match to TRBD1. V shed 6 bases and J 8 bases; nucleotides not matched to a gene: 14. CDR3 length: 15 amino acids. Germline CDR1 and CDR2: MNHEY and SMNVEV (reference sequence). DNA of the CDR3: TGTGCCAGCAGCCTGTCAGGGGGCGAAGTTTTCGGCTACACCTTC. It translates to CASSLSGGEVFGYTF.

This clonotype was picked up many times. One end of the junction is discordant with germline, which a read error may explain. The rearrangement links TRBV7-7 to TRBJ2-1; 7 positions match TRBD2. CDR1 and CDR2 from the germline V gene are SSHAT and FNYEAQ (reference sequence). The CDR3 loop spans 16 amino acids. This CDR3 is CASSLRAGSSYNEQFF. For the CDR3, the DNA is TGTGCTAGCAGCTTACGAGCGGGGAGCTCCTACAATGAGCAGTTCTTC.

This clonotype was seen at least ten times. This CDR3 reads CASRPWGVAGELFF. The CDR3 DNA reads TGTGCCAGCCGCCCCTGGGGGGTGGCCGGGGAGCTGTTTTTT. The chain combines TRBV12-3 or TRBV12-4 with TRBJ2-2, with D maybe TRBD2 (6 bases). The ends were cut back, 8 bases at V and 6 bases at J, with 16 bases in the middle. The CDR3 contains 14 residues.

The CDR3 loop is CASSYPGGRRGRSYGYTF. The CDR3 nucleotides are TGTGCCAGCAGTTACCCCGGAGGGCGGAGGGGGCGAAGCTATGGCTACACCTTC. The gene calls are TRBV6-2 or TRBV6-3 and TRBJ1-2; the match to TRBD1 covers 7 bases. With V trimmed by 2 bases and J by 4 bases, 16 bases remained unmatched. The CDR3 totals 18 residues. CDR1 MNHEY and CDR2 SVGEGT come from the germline V gene.

This clonotype has a handful of counts. This sequence joins TRBV20-1 and TRBJ2-3; D perhaps matches TRBD2 (5 bases). Germline V gene lookup returns CDR1 DFQATT and CDR2 SNEGSKA (reference sequence). The CDR3 is 15 amino acids. V lost 0 bases and J 2 bases, leaving 12 bases between the germline ends. The CDR3 loop is CSARDQDSFTDTQYF. The CDR3 DNA follows: TGCAGTGCTAGAGATCAGGACTCTTTCACAGATACGCAGTATTTT.

The V and J genes are TRBV13 and TRBJ1-1; the D gene is possibly TRBD1 (6 bases). The CDR3 totals 17 residues. CDR1 is PRHDT and CDR2 is FYEKMQ in the germline V gene (reference sequence). V lost 3 bases and J 0 bases, leaving 17 bases between the germline ends. CDR3 nucleotide sequence: TGTGCCAGCAGCTTCGCCCAGGGGAGAGGTATGAACACTGAAGCTTTCTTT. Encoded protein: CASSFAQGRGMNTEAFF.

This clonotype was picked up a small number of times. This sequence joins TRBV20-1 and TRBJ1-2; 7 bases are shared with TRBD1. Per the germline V gene, CDR1 is DFQATT and CDR2 is SNEGSKA (reference sequence). The V segment lost 5 bases and the J segment 3 bases; nucleotides outside the gene matches: 9. There are 14 residues in the CDR3. The CDR3 loop is CSAGDSISYYGYTF. The CDR3 DNA follows: TGCAGTGCTGGGGACAGTATCTCCTACTATGGCTACACCTTC.

This clonotype was found many times. The chain recombines TRBV7-8 with TRBJ2-5; perhaps D is TRBD1 or TRBD2 (5 bases each). This CDR3 comprises 15 residues. CDR1 and CDR2 (germline): SGHVS, FQNEAQ. The V end lost 3 bases, the J end lost 0 bases, and 11 bases lay between the germline ends. DNA for the CDR3: TGTGCCAGCAGCTTGGGGACGGCGTACCAAGAGACCCAGTACTTC. Translation gives CASSLGTAYQETQYF.

The chain combines TRBV12-5 with TRBJ2-3; 10 bases are shared with TRBD2. V shed 1 base and J 6 bases; nucleotides not matched to a gene: 25. This CDR3 is 22 amino acids long. Germline V lookup: CDR1 LGHNT, CDR2 FRNRAP. The CDR3 DNA sequence: TGTGCTAGTGGTTTGGCCCGCGGTAACCTAACTAGCGGGGTCTTTAAAGTGGATACGCAGTATTTT. It codes for CASGLARGNLTSGVFKVDTQYF.

The chain carries TRBV19 and TRBJ2-1; 11 nucleotides agree with TRBD1. The CDR3 has 16 amino acids. Germline V CDR1 and CDR2: LNHDA, SQIVND (reference sequence). V lost 3 bases, J lost 5 bases, and 6 bases stayed unmatched. The CDR3 spells CASSIPRDRGDNEQFF. DNA of the CDR3: TGTGCCAGTAGTATCCCCCGGGACAGGGGGGACAATGAGCAGTTCTTC.

V gene TRBV11-1 combines with J gene TRBJ2-3; TRBD2 matches 13 bases. Germline V CDR1 and CDR2: SGHAT, FQDESV (reference sequence). J was trimmed by 2 bases and V by 2 bases; bases with no gene match: 7. The CDR3 consists of 18 residues. CDR3 sequence reads: CASSLTSGGVLSTDTQYF. The CDR3 nucleotides are TGTGCCAGCAGCTTAACTAGCGGGGGGGTCCTATCCACAGATACGCAGTATTTT.

The rearrangement uses TRBV5-8 and TRBJ2-5, with 7 bases fitting TRBD1. Germline lookup yields CDR1 SGHTS and CDR2 YDEGEE. There are 14 residues in the CDR3. Losses at the gene ends were 5 bases for V and 3 bases for J; bases not matched to a gene: 7. The chain's CDR3 is CASSHTGVKETQYF. CDR3 sequence (DNA): TGTGCCAGCAGTCACACAGGGGTGAAAGAGACCCAGTACTTC.

The chain combines TRBV15 with TRBJ1-4; no clear D. V lost 6 bases and J lost 4, with 15 bases in between. Germline V gene sequence: CDR1 LNHNV, CDR2 YYDKDF (reference sequence). This CDR3 has 15 residues. The CDR3 loop reads CATSPGLALNEKLFF. The CDR3, as DNA: TGTGCCACCAGTCCCGGGTTGGCCCTTAATGAAAAACTGTTTTTT.

Many counts were recorded for this clonotype. The V and J genes are TRBV7-8 and TRBJ1-5; D is ambiguous. V lost 1 base, J lost 3 bases, and 13 bases lay in between. The germline V gene has CDR1 SGHVS and CDR2 FQNEAQ. This CDR3 has 16 residues. The CDR3 here is CASSLVGRQVNQPQHF. CDR3 nucleotides: TGTGCCAGCAGCTTAGTTGGAAGACAAGTCAATCAGCCCCAGCATTTT.

This clonotype was counted at least ten times. This chain uses TRBV7-9 with TRBJ2-2; tentatively, D is TRBD1 or TRBD2 (5 bases each). The CDR3 consists of 17 residues. CDR1 and CDR2 (germline): SEHNR, FQNEAQ (reference sequence). Deletions cut 5 bases from V and 0 bases from J, with 16 bases between. The CDR3 region has the DNA TGTGCCAGCAGCCCCCGAGGGGCCGGGGCGAACACCGGGGAGCTGTTTTTT. As protein: CASSPRGAGANTGELFF.

There are many counts of this clonotype. V is TRBV7-9 and J is TRBJ2-2; 9 bases align to TRBD1. The CDR3 consists of 17 residues. Germline CDR1 and CDR2: SEHNR and FQNEAQ (reference sequence). Trimming removed 4 bases from V and 5 bases from J; junction bases left unmatched: 11. The chain's CDR3 is CASSCSPDRGCTGELFF. CDR3 in DNA: TGTGCCAGCAGCTGTTCCCCGGACAGGGGTTGTACCGGGGAGCTGTTTTTT.

This clonotype has only a few counts. The chain couples TRBV27 to TRBJ1-1; a possible D gene is TRBD1 (5 bases). CDR1 is MNHEY and CDR2 is SMNVEV in the germline V gene (reference sequence). The CDR3 is 13 amino acids. The V and J ends lost 6 bases and 4 bases respectively, with 12 bases between them. The CDR3 region is CASSDGTRTEAFF. As DNA, the CDR3 is TGTGCCAGCAGCGATGGGACCCGCACTGAAGCTTTCTTT.

This clonotype was counted at least ten times. The chain combines TRBV7-2 with TRBJ1-6; D ambiguous. Trimming left V 1 base short and J 13 bases short, with 14 bases between. CDR1 and CDR2 (germline): SGHTA, FQGNSA. CDR3 length: 14 amino acids. CDR3 sequence: CASSLDQAQSPLHF. The CDR3 DNA reads TGTGCCAGCAGCTTAGATCAAGCCCAATCGCCCCTCCACTTT.

The rearrangement links TRBV19 to TRBJ2-1; D gene unclear. This CDR3 comprises 14 residues. Germline V gene data show CDR1 as LNHDA and CDR2 as SQIVND (reference sequence). V gave up 5 bases and J gave up 6 bases, with 14 bases separating them. CDR3 sequence reads: CASSPGPTPNEQFF. DNA for the CDR3: TGTGCCAGTAGTCCTGGACCGACTCCCAATGAGCAGTTCTTC.

This clonotype was found many times. The chain carries TRBV6-1 and TRBJ2-1; a possible D gene is TRBD2 (5 bases). V was trimmed by 5 bases and J by 0 bases, leaving 17 bases between them. The germline gives CDR1 MNHNS, CDR2 SASEGT. This CDR3 has 17 amino acids. The CDR3 nucleotides are TGTGCCAGCAGTATCCCTAGCTTCCAGAGCTCCTACAATGAGCAGTTCTTC. It translates to CASSIPSFQSSYNEQFF.